A selection of T cell receptor beta chains follows, all from one sample in a study of blood T cells in healthy people across ages. MiXCR was run by TCRdb on the 5' RACE reads, yielding one entry per CDR3 protein. Of around 970,000 distinct CDR3 sequences listed, roughly half are singletons. The sample comprised blood. The receptors were sampled from a woman aged 55-69 years in good health. Both conserved end residues are part of each CDR3. Each record gives: V gene, D gene, J gene, clone size, CDR3 protein, CDR3 DNA. A D gene is named only where the DNA matches it firmly. Clone size is stated in some rows and not others, as once, few, many or a class when expanded.

TRBV30	.	TRBJ1-2	.	CAWMESRGYGYTF	TGTGCCTGGATGGAAAGCCGGGGCTATGGCTACACCTTC
TRBV7-2	TRBD2	TRBJ2-3	.	CASSSGGLAGTDTQYF	TGTGCCAGCAGCTCAGGAGGACTAGCGGGCACAGATACGCAGTATTTT
TRBV3-1	TRBD2	TRBJ2-1	.	CASSQGGRKREQFF	TGTGCCAGCAGCCAGGGAGGGAGAAAACGGGAGCAGTTCTTC
TRBV10-3	.	TRBJ2-7	.	CAIRNRGLDNEQYF	TGTGCCATCAGGAACAGGGGACTAGACAATGAGCAGTACTTC
TRBV18	.	TRBJ1-4	.	CASSPNSPATNEKLFF	TGTGCCAGCTCACCGAACAGCCCTGCAACTAATGAAAAACTGTTTTTT
TRBV5-1	TRBD2	TRBJ2-7	few	CASSQLAGLSYEQYF	TGTGCCAGCAGTCAACTAGCGGGACTTTCCTACGAGCAGTACTTC
TRBV4-3	.	TRBJ2-1	few	CASSQEPDYLYNEQFF	TGCGCCAGCAGCCAAGAACCGGACTACCTCTACAATGAGCAGTTCTTC
TRBV20-1	TRBD2	TRBJ2-7	.	CSASESGLHYNEQYF	TGCAGTGCTAGTGAATCGGGACTACACTACAATGAGCAGTACTTC
TRBV25-1	.	TRBJ2-1	.	CASRGPRATEQFF	TGTGCCAGCAGGGGACCGCGGGCCACTGAGCAGTTCTTC
TRBV4-1	TRBD1	TRBJ2-3	few	CASSQDGTGRSTDTQYF	TGCGCCAGCAGCCAAGACGGGACAGGGAGGAGCACAGATACGCAGTATTTT
TRBV20-1	.	TRBJ2-1	.	CSAGPGWYNEQFF	TGCAGTGCCGGTCCAGGGTGGTACAATGAGCAGTTCTTC
TRBV20-1	.	TRBJ2-2	.	CSVQRVNTGELFF	TGCAGTGTACAGCGGGTGAACACCGGGGAGCTGTTTTTT
TRBV30	.	TRBJ2-1	few	CAWSSLSAEQFF	TGTGCCTGGAGCTCCCTCTCCGCTGAGCAGTTCTTC
TRBV20-1	TRBD2	TRBJ2-1	few	CSAWGGSKGNEQFF	TGCAGTGCTTGGGGCGGGAGTAAAGGCAATGAGCAGTTCTTC
TRBV9	TRBD1	TRBJ2-7	.	CASSRQGQGYEQYF	TGTGCCAGCAGCCGTCAGGGACAGGGGTACGAGCAGTACTTC
TRBV9	.	TRBJ2-3	.	CASSAEGDTQYF	TGTGCCAGCAGCGCAGAAGGAGATACGCAGTATTTT
TRBV12-3/TRBV12-4	.	TRBJ2-5	.	CASSFTTRETQYF	TGTGCCAGCAGTTTCACTACTAGAGAGACCCAGTACTTC
TRBV7-3	.	TRBJ2-3	.	CASSPSRTGTDTQYF	TGTGCCAGCAGCCCAAGTAGGACAGGCACAGATACGCAGTATTTT
TRBV6-5	TRBD2	TRBJ2-1	.	CASSRGLAGVYEQFF	TGTGCCAGCAGCCGGGGCCTAGCGGGTGTCTATGAGCAGTTCTTC
TRBV27	.	TRBJ2-1	few	CASSRRSDYPPEQFF	TGTGCCAGCTCGAGGCGATCAGACTACCCCCCTGAGCAGTTCTTC
TRBV29-1	.	TRBJ1-4	.	CSVVQGANEKLFF	TGCAGCGTTGTACAAGGGGCTAATGAAAAACTGTTTTTT
TRBV6-1	TRBD2	TRBJ2-5	.	CASSQGLAGVGGETQYF	TGTGCCAGCAGCCAAGGACTAGCGGGAGTTGGGGGAGAGACCCAGTACTTC
TRBV27	.	TRBJ2-5	.	CASSFQRAAMETQYF	TGTGCCAGCAGTTTCCAACGAGCTGCGATGGAGACCCAGTACTTC
TRBV12-3/TRBV12-4	.	TRBJ2-5	few	CASGDEETQYF	TGTGCCAGCGGGGACGAAGAGACCCAGTACTTC
TRBV7-2	.	TRBJ1-6	few	CASSFKGAYNSPLHF	TGTGCCAGCAGCTTTAAGGGAGCCTATAATTCACCCCTCCACTTT
TRBV20-1	TRBD2	TRBJ2-1	.	CSAGQALAFEQFF	TGCAGTGCTGGACAAGCACTAGCGTTTGAGCAGTTCTTC
TRBV27	.	TRBJ2-7	.	CASRTQGGEQYF	TGTGCCAGCAGAACCCAGGGGGGCGAGCAGTACTTC
TRBV7-9	.	TRBJ2-4	.	CASSLVWTNNEQYF	TGTGCCAGCAGCTTAGTTTGGACGAACAATGAGCAGTACTTC
TRBV15	.	TRBJ1-4	.	CATSRVVGDEKLFF	TGTGCCACCAGCAGAGTCGTCGGCGATGAAAAACTGTTTTTT
TRBV7-2	TRBD2	TRBJ2-5	many	CASSLQSGTSQETQYF	TGTGCCAGCAGCTTACAGAGCGGGACGTCCCAAGAGACCCAGTACTTC
TRBV7-9	.	TRBJ2-3	once	CASSLVAHGADTQYF	TGTGCCAGCAGCTTAGTTGCACATGGGGCAGATACGCAGTATTTT
TRBV7-9	TRBD2	TRBJ2-4	.	CASSPLEGGGTSVIQYF	TGTGCCAGCAGCCCCTTGGAGGGGGGAGGGACTAGCGTCATTCAGTACTTC
TRBV5-1	.	TRBJ2-7	.	CASSLATGEVSYEQYF	TGCGCCAGCAGCTTGGCGACAGGCGAAGTCTCCTACGAGCAGTACTTC
TRBV29-1	TRBD2	TRBJ2-1	once	CSVFMGRERLCNEQFF	TGCAGCGTTTTCATGGGGCGGGAGCGACTCTGCAATGAGCAGTTCTTC
TRBV20-1	.	TRBJ2-1	.	CSARGLASYNEQFF	TGCAGTGCTAGAGGGCTAGCGAGTTACAATGAGCAGTTCTTC
TRBV24-1	TRBD1	TRBJ1-5	few	CATRGTGSQPQHF	TGTGCCACCAGGGGGACAGGGAGTCAGCCCCAGCATTTT
TRBV7-2	.	TRBJ2-1	.	CASSPATPNEQFF	TGTGCCAGCAGCCCCGCAACCCCTAATGAGCAGTTCTTC
TRBV4-2	.	TRBJ2-5	few	CASSQERQVEGTQYF	TGTGCCAGCAGCCAAGAACGACAAGTGGAGGGGACCCAGTACTTC
TRBV3-1	.	TRBJ1-1	few	CASTSGNTEAFF	TGTGCCAGCACCTCGGGGAACACTGAAGCTTTCTTT
TRBV7-2	.	TRBJ2-4	.	CASRLDPRAKNIQYF	TGTGCCAGCAGGCTTGATCCAAGGGCCAAAAACATTCAGTACTTC
TRBV2	.	TRBJ2-1	once	CASIQDGFNEQFF	TGTGCCAGCATCCAGGACGGATTTAATGAGCAGTTCTTC
TRBV6-1	.	TRBJ1-5	.	CASRGGFRYRVTNQPQHF	TGTGCCAGCAGGGGGGGGTTCAGATACAGGGTTACCAATCAGCCCCAGCATTTT
TRBV10-3	TRBD2	TRBJ2-1	many	CAISESRGAGLHEQFF	TGTGCCATCAGTGAGTCGCGGGGGGCAGGGTTGCATGAGCAGTTCTTC
TRBV10-3	.	TRBJ2-5	.	CAIRGLLQETQYF	TGTGCCATCAGAGGACTCTTGCAAGAGACCCAGTACTTC
TRBV3-1	.	TRBJ2-7	.	CASSWTDTYEQYF	TGTGCCAGCAGCTGGACAGATACCTACGAGCAGTACTTC
TRBV3-1	.	TRBJ1-6	.	CASSQARVNSPLHF	TGTGCCAGCAGCCAGGCTAGGGTTAATTCACCCCTCCACTTT
TRBV29-1	.	TRBJ2-7	many	CSVESTHSYEQYF	TGCAGCGTTGAATCTACTCACTCCTACGAGCAGTACTTC
TRBV5-5	.	TRBJ2-5	few	CASLRRETQYF	TGTGCCAGCCTCAGGCGGGAGACCCAGTACTTC
TRBV6-5	.	TRBJ2-3	.	CASSYSGKITDTQYF	TGTGCCAGCAGTTACTCCGGAAAGATCACAGATACGCAGTATTTT
TRBV5-1	.	TRBJ2-2	.	CASSWARANTGELFF	TGCGCCAGCAGCTGGGCTCGAGCGAACACCGGGGAGCTGTTTTTT
TRBV29-1	TRBD1	TRBJ2-7	.	CSVERDSPYEQYF	TGCAGCGTTGAGAGGGACAGTCCCTACGAGCAGTACTTC
TRBV10-3	.	TRBJ2-4	.	CAISEGGAAKNIQYF	TGTGCCATCAGTGAAGGGGGGGCAGCCAAAAACATTCAGTACTTC
TRBV6-1	TRBD2	TRBJ2-7	.	CASGPWVAGAGSDEQYF	TGTGCCAGCGGACCCTGGGTAGCGGGAGCAGGATCCGACGAGCAGTACTTC
TRBV12-3/TRBV12-4	TRBD2	TRBJ2-3	.	CASRPGTSGPFADTQYF	TGTGCCAGCAGACCCGGGACTAGCGGACCCTTCGCAGATACGCAGTATTTT
TRBV5-1	.	TRBJ2-7	.	CARRRQQESEQYF	TGCGCCAGACGCCGACAGCAGGAGAGCGAGCAGTACTTC
TRBV28	.	TRBJ1-1	.	CASRSQQVEAFF	TGTGCCAGCAGATCTCAACAGGTTGAAGCTTTCTTT
TRBV10-3	.	TRBJ2-3	.	CAISDGVWFNTQYF	TGTGCCATCAGTGATGGCGTGTGGTTTAATACGCAGTATTTT